This TCR beta chain was sequenced for a study of cytomegalovirus exposure and HLA in healthy donors. Germline V gene sequence: CDR1 SNHLY, CDR2 FYNNEI. Trimming took off 7 bases at V and 4 bases at J, with 13 bases between the two ends. This CDR3 has 13 residues. The PCR had 60 Vbeta and 13 Jbeta primers. The repertoire was sequenced with immunoSEQ multiplex PCR; TCRdb's copy has only in-frame clones and lacks some. The repertoire has more than 100,000 clones, more than 70% of them found once; the top ten carry approximately 1%. This clone was recorded only once. The chain carries TRBV2 and TRBJ1-2, with a weak D call TRBD1 (5 bases). This receptor was obtained from a male donor in good health and CMV-seronegative. Specimen: PBMCs. CDR3 in DNA: TGTGCCAGCACCTCGGGACTGACCTATGGCTACACCTTC. Protein sequence: CASTSGLTYGYTF.